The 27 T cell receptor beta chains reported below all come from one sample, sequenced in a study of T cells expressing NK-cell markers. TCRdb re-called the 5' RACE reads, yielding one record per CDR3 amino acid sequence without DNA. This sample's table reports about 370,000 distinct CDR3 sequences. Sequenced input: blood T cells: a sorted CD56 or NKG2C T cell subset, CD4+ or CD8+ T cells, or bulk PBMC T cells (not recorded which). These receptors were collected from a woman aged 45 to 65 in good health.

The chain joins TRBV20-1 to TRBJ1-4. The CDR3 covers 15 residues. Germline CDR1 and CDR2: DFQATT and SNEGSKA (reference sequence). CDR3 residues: CSAPGWTTANEKLFF.

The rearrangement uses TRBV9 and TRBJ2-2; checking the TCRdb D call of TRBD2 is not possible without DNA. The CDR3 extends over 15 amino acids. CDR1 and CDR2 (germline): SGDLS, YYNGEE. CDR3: CASSVSSGSGGELFF.

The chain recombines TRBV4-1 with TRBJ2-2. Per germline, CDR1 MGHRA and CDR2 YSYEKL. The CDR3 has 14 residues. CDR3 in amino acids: CASSQDFGGGELFF.

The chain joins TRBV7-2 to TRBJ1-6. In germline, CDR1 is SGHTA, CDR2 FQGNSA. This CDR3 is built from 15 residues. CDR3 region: CASSTPLRVGSPLHF.

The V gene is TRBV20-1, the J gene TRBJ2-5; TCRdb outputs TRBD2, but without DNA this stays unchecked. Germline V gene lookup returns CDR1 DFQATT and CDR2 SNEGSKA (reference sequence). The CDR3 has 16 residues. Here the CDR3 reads CSAAIAASGNQETQYF.

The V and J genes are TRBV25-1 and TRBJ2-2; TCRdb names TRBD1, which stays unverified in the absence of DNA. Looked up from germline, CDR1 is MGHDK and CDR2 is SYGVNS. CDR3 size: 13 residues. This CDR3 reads CASSYGGSGELFF. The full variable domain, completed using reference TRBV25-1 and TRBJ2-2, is EADIYQTPRYLVIGTGKKITLECSQTMGHDKMYWYQQDPGMELHLIHYSYGVNSTEKGDLSSESTVSRIRTEHFPLTLESARPSHTSQYLCASSYGGSGELFFGEGSRLTVL.

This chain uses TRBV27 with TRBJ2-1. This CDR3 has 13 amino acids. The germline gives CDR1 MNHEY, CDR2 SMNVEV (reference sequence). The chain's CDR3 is CASSVSVHNEQFF.

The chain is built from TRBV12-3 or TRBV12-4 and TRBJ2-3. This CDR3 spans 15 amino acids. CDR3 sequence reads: CASSLAGLYRDTQYF.

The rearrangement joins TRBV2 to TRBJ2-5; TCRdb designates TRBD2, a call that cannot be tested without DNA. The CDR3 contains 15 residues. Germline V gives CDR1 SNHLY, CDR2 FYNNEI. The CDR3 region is CASHLGTSGTETQYF. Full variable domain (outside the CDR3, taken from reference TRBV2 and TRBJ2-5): EPEVTQTPSHQVTQMGQEVILRCVPISNHLYFYWYRQILGQKVEFLVSFYNNEISEKSEIFDDQFSVERPDGSNFTLKIRSTKLEDSAMYFCASHLGTSGTETQYFGPGTRLLVL.

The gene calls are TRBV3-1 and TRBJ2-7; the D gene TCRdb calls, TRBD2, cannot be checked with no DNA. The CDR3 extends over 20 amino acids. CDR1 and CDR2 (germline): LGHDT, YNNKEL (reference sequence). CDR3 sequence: CASSPSRGTSPWRGSYEQYF.

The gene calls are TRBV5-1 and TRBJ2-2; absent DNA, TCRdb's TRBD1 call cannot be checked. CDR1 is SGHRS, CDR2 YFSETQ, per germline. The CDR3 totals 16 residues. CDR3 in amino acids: CASSLEAGGSTGELFF.

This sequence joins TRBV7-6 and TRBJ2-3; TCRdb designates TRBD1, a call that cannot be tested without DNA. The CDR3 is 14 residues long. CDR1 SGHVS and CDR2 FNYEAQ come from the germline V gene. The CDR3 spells CASSSDRGADTQYF.

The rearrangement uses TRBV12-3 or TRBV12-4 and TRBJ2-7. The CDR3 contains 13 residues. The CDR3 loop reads CASSLKGSGEQYF.

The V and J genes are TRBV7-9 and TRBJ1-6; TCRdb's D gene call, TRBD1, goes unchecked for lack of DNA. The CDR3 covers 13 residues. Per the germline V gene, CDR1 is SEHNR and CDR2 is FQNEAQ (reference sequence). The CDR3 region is CASSGQGGSPLHF.

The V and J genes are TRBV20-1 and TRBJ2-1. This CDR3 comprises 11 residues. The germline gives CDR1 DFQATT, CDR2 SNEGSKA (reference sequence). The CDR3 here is CSASDETEQFF.

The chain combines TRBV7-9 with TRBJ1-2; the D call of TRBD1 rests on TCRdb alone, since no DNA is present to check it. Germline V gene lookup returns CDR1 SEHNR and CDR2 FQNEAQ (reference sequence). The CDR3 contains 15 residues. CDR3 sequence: CASSSGTGSSYGYTF.

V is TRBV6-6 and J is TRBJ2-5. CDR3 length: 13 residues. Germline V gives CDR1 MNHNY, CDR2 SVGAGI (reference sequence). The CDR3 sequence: CASSYVQRETQYF.

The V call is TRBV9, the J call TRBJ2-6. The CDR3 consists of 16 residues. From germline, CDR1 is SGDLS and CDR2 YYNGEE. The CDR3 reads CASSVGGRSGANVLTF.

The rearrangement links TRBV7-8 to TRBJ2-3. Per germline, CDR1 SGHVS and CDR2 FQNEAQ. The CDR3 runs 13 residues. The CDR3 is CASSLGGQDTQYF. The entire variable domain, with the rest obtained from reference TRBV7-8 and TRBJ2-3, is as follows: GAGVSQSPRYKVAKRGQDVALRCDPISGHVSLFWYQQALGQGPEFLTYFQNEAQLDKSGLPSDRFFAERPEGSVSTLKIQRTQQEDSAVYLCASSLGGQDTQYFGPGTRLTVL.

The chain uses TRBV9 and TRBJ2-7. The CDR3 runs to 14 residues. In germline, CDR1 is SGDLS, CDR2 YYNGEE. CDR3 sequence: CASSVGGVGYEQYF.

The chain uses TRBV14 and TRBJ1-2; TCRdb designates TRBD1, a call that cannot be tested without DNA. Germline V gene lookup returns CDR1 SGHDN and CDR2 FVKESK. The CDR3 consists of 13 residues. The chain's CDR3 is CASSRRTGDGYTF.

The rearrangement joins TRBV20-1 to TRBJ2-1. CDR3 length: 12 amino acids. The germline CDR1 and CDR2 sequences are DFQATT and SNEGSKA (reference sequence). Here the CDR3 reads CSADDSGGEQFF.

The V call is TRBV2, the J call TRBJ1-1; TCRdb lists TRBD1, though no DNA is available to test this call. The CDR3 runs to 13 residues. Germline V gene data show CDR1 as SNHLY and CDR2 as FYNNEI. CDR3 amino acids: CASGRTENTEAFF.

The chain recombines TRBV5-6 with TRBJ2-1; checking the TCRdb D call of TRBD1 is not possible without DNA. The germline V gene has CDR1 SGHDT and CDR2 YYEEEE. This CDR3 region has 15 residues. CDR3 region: CASSYGTGGPGEQFF.

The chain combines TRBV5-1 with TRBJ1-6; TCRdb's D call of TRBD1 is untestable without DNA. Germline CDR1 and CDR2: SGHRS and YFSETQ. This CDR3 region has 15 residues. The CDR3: CASSLRGQGDSPLHF.

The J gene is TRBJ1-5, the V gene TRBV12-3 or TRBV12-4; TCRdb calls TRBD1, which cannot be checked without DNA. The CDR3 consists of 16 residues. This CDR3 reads CASSRDKGGEDQPQHF.

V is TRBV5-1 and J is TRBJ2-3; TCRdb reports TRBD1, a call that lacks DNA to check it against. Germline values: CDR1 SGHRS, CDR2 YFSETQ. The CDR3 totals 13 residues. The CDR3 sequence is CASSYEGADTQYF.